A single sample is the source of the 29 T cell receptor beta chains below, sequenced in a study of cytomegalovirus exposure and HLA in healthy donors. Amplification used 60 Vbeta primers and 13 Jbeta primers. Assay used: immunoSEQ multiplex PCR; TCRdb lists only in-frame clones, some missing. Here the sample spans around 130,000 clones, around four fifths being singletons. Sequenced material: PBMCs. The source is a young man in good health and CMV-seronegative.

The rearrangement uses TRBV30 and TRBJ2-1; 9 bases map to TRBD2. Germline V CDR1 and CDR2: GTSNPN, SVGIG (reference sequence). The CDR3 extends over 12 amino acids. CDR3: CACGREYNEQFF. Written as DNA, the CDR3 is TGTGCTTGCGGGAGGGAGTACAATGAGCAGTTCTTC.

The chain combines TRBV5-1 with TRBJ2-7; 8 bases are a match to TRBD2. Germline loops: CDR1 SGHRS, CDR2 YFSETQ. The V segment lost 1 base and the J segment 3 bases; nucleotides outside the gene matches: 0. The CDR3 runs to 13 residues. The CDR3 DNA is TGCGCCAGCAGCTTGCGGGAGGGCTACGAGCAGTACTTC. The encoded protein is CASSLREGYEQYF.

V and J are TRBV6-6 and TRBJ2-5; D remains ambiguous. Germline CDR1 is MNHNY and CDR2 is SVGAGI (reference sequence). V was trimmed by 8 bases and J by 0 bases, leaving 13 bases between them. The CDR3 has 14 residues. This CDR3 is CASRIQTDQETQYF. DNA for the CDR3: TGTGCCAGCCGGATACAGACGGACCAAGAGACCCAGTACTTC.

V gene TRBV6-5 combines with J gene TRBJ2-1, with a tentative D call TRBD2 (6 bases). V dropped 0 bases and J dropped 8 bases, with 14 bases sitting between them. The CDR3 sequence is 15 residues long. Germline V lookup: CDR1 MNHEY, CDR2 SVGAGI. CDR3 nucleotides: TGTGCCAGCAGTTACTCCTTGACTAGTCCCTATGAGCAGTTCTTC. Translating gives CASSYSLTSPYEQFF.

This chain links TRBV6-5 with TRBJ1-6; weak D call: TRBD1 (5 bases). Germline V gives CDR1 MNHEY, CDR2 SVGAGI. V was cut by 7 bases and J by 11 bases, with 15 bases left in between. The CDR3 sequence is 13 residues long. The chain's CDR3 is CASNPRDGAPLHF. The DNA for the CDR3 is TGTGCCAGCAACCCCAGGGATGGGGCACCCCTCCACTTT.

The J gene is TRBJ2-6, the V gene TRBV4-2; D remains ambiguous. The CDR3 spans 16 residues. The V end lost 0 bases, the J end lost 1 base, and 7 bases lay between the germline ends. In germline, CDR1 is LGHNA, CDR2 YNFKEQ. This chain's CDR3 is CASSQDSSSGANVLTF. Here the CDR3 DNA reads TGTGCCAGCAGCCAAGACAGTTCTTCTGGGGCCAACGTCCTGACTTTC.

This chain joins TRBV7-3 and TRBJ2-1, with D possibly TRBD2 on 6 matching bases. Germline CDR1 reads SGHTA; CDR2 reads FQGTGA. V lost 5 bases to trimming and J lost 0 bases, with 14 bases between them. This CDR3 is 16 amino acids long. CDR3 sequence: CASSLFGGSSYNEQFF. CDR3 sequence (DNA): TGTGCCAGCAGCCTTTTTGGGGGGAGCTCCTACAATGAGCAGTTCTTC.

The chain joins TRBV25-1 to TRBJ1-1, with 7 bases lining up with TRBD1. The CDR3 has 11 amino acids. V shed 5 bases, J shed 7 bases, and the junction held 1 base outside the gene matches. The germline gives CDR1 MGHDK, CDR2 SYGVNS. Here the CDR3 DNA reads TGTGCCAGCAGTTGGACAGGTGAAGCTTTCTTT. The encoded protein is CASSWTGEAFF.

This clone was detected only once. The rearrangement uses TRBV20-1 and TRBJ2-3; the D is unclear. This CDR3 has 11 residues. V was pared by 5 bases and J by 3 bases, with 6 bases between. Germline CDR1 and CDR2: DFQATT and SNEGSKA (reference sequence). CDR3: CSAGWTDTQYF. CDR3 DNA: TGCAGTGCTGGCTGGACAGATACGCAGTATTTT.

This clone was seen once. V gene TRBV7-8 combines with J gene TRBJ1-2, with D uncertain. The CDR3 runs 16 residues. Trimming removed 3 bases at V and 4 bases at J, with 18 bases between. Germline V gene sequence: CDR1 SGHVS, CDR2 FQNEAQ. This CDR3 reads CASSFIETDPSYGYTF. In DNA, the CDR3 is TGTGCCAGCAGCTTCATTGAGACGGATCCTAGCTATGGCTACACCTTC. The full variable domain, in which reference TRBV7-8 and TRBJ1-2 provide the parts outside the CDR3, is GAGVSQSPRYKVAKRGQDVALRCDPISGHVSLFWYQQALGQGPEFLTYFQNEAQLDKSGLPSDRFFAERPEGSVSTLKIQRTQQEDSAVYLCASSFIETDPSYGYTFGSGTRLTVV.

The chain employs TRBV7-9 and TRBJ2-3, with TRBD2 matching over 9 bases. The length of the CDR3 is 15 residues. Germline CDR1 is SEHNR and CDR2 is FQNEAQ (reference sequence). Germline trimming cut 3 bases from V and 0 bases from J; bases unmatched to any gene: 1. CDR3 amino acids: CASSLRGGSTDTQYF. CDR3 nucleotides: TGTGCCAGCAGCTTGCGGGGGGGAAGCACAGATACGCAGTATTTT.

The rearrangement uses TRBV5-6 and TRBJ1-6, with a weak D call TRBD1 (6 bases). Trimming took 0 bases from V and 4 from J, leaving 8 bases between them. Germline CDR1 is SGHDT and CDR2 is YYEEEE. CDR3 size: 15 residues. The chain's CDR3 is CASSLGQVYNSPLHF. The CDR3 DNA sequence: TGTGCCAGCAGCTTGGGACAGGTTTATAATTCACCCCTCCACTTT.

The chain uses TRBV6-6 and TRBJ2-7, with 11 bases that match TRBD1. The length of the CDR3 is 15 residues. Germline V gene lookup returns CDR1 MNHNY and CDR2 SVGAGI (reference sequence). The J segment lost 6 bases and the V segment lost 5 bases, leaving 9 bases of the junction unmatched. CDR3 sequence reads: CASSPAGQGGFEQYF. The CDR3 DNA sequence: TGTGCCAGCAGTCCCGCGGGACAGGGGGGGTTCGAGCAGTACTTC.

Many counts were recorded for this clone. The chain couples TRBV5-6 to TRBJ2-3; 8 bases match TRBD2. This CDR3 comprises 17 residues. J lost 3 bases, V lost 0 bases, and 9 bases had no gene match. Per germline, CDR1 SGHDT and CDR2 YYEEEE. CDR3 DNA: TGTGCCAGCAGCTTGGATCGGCCGGGAGGGACGACAGATACGCAGTATTTT. This encodes CASSLDRPGGTTDTQYF.

The chain combines TRBV15 with TRBJ1-1; 8 bases fit TRBD1. The CDR3 spans 15 residues. Looked up from germline, CDR1 is LNHNV and CDR2 is YYDKDF (reference sequence). The junction had 3 bases not matched to a gene; V was cut back by 3 bases and J by 0 bases. CDR3 sequence (DNA): TGTGCCACCAGCAGCAGGGGGCAGATGAACACTGAAGCTTTCTTT. Protein sequence: CATSSRGQMNTEAFF.

A single count supports this clone. V and J are TRBV28 and TRBJ2-2, with 14 bases that match TRBD2. Trimming at V came to 8 bases and at J to 5 bases, leaving 1 base not matched to a gene. The germline CDR1 and CDR2 sequences are MDHEN and SYDVKM. This CDR3 spans 14 amino acids. The CDR3 spells CASRLAGGTGELFF. CDR3 coding DNA: TGTGCCAGCCGACTAGCGGGAGGGACCGGGGAGCTGTTTTTT.

This clone was observed at least ten times. The chain is built from TRBV7-9 and TRBJ2-7, with D possibly TRBD1 on 8 matching bases. The CDR3 contains 17 residues. V lost 3 bases and J 4 bases, leaving 22 bases between the germline ends. Germline V gene sequence: CDR1 SEHNR, CDR2 FQNEAQ (reference sequence). This chain's CDR3 is CASSFPREGTGFYEQYF. The CDR3 bases are TGTGCCAGCAGCTTCCCCAGGGAGGGGACAGGTTTTTACGAGCAGTACTTC.

This chain uses TRBV2 with TRBJ1-5, with 7 bases identical to TRBD1. This CDR3 spans 16 amino acids. Germline trimming cut 0 bases from V and 4 bases from J; bases unmatched to any gene: 6. Germline values: CDR1 SNHLY, CDR2 FYNNEI. The CDR3 loop is CASSEATGQINQPQHF. CDR3 sequence (DNA): TGTGCCAGCAGTGAAGCCACGGGACAGATTAATCAGCCCCAGCATTTT.

The chain employs TRBV6-5 and TRBJ1-5, with D hard to call. CDR1 and CDR2 from the germline V gene are MNHEY and SVGAGI. The CDR3 is 14 amino acids. Trimming shortened V by 5 bases and J by 5 bases, and 13 bases separated the two germline ends. CDR3 sequence: CASSPLGGDQPQHF. The CDR3 nucleotides are TGTGCCAGCAGTCCTCTTGGTGGAGATCAGCCCCAGCATTTT.

The chain has TRBV7-2 and TRBJ2-6; 12 bases line up with TRBD1. Germline lookup yields CDR1 SGHTA and CDR2 FQGNSA. The CDR3 length is 19 residues. V was clipped by 4 bases and J by 1 base; unmatched bases: 8. This chain's CDR3 is CASSSGTGGQVSGANVLTF. The CDR3 coding sequence is TGTGCCAGCAGCTCTGGGACAGGGGGCCAAGTTTCTGGGGCCAACGTCCTGACTTTC.

The chain recombines TRBV18 with TRBJ1-4; D remains unclear. Germline CDR1 is KGHSH and CDR2 is LQKENI. This CDR3 is built from 16 residues. V was trimmed by 4 bases and J by 0 bases, leaving 12 bases between them. This CDR3 reads CASSQRRDSTNEKLFF. DNA for the CDR3: TGTGCCAGCTCACAACGGAGAGACTCAACTAATGAAAAACTGTTTTTT.

This chain joins TRBV13 and TRBJ1-1; D gene unclear. The CDR3 runs to 13 residues. CDR1 PRHDT and CDR2 FYEKMQ come from the germline V gene (reference sequence). The ends were cut back, 4 bases at V and 1 base at J, with 7 bases in the middle. CDR3 nucleotides: TGTGCCAGCAGCTGGCTTCCGAACACTGAAGCTTTCTTT. Translation: CASSWLPNTEAFF. Full variable domain (missing parts from reference TRBV13 and TRBJ1-1): AAGVIQSPRHLIKEKRETATLKCYPIPRHDTVYWYQQGPGQDPQFLISFYEKMQSDKGSIPDRFSAQQFSDYHSELNMSSLELGDSALYFCASSWLPNTEAFFGQGTRLTVV.

The rearrangement joins TRBV7-9 to TRBJ2-1; 7 bases are a match to TRBD2. The CDR3 spans 10 residues. The germline V gene has CDR1 SEHNR and CDR2 FQNEAQ (reference sequence). After removal of 8 bases from V and 15 bases from J, the junction contained 7 bases not matched to a gene. The DNA of the CDR3 is TGTGCCAGCGAATCCGGGAGGAGGTTCTTC. Amino acids: CASESGRRFF.

The chain is built from TRBV7-9 and TRBJ2-2, with 7 positions matching TRBD1. The CDR3 extends over 13 amino acids. Germline CDR1 and CDR2: SEHNR and FQNEAQ (reference sequence). J gave up 7 bases and V 5 bases, and 4 bases lay outside the gene matches. The CDR3 DNA is TGTGCCAGCAGCCAAGGGGGCATCGGGGAGCTGTTTTTT. Protein sequence: CASSQGGIGELFF. The whole variable domain, remainder taken from reference TRBV7-9 and TRBJ2-2, is DTGVSQNPRHKITKRGQNVTFRCDPISEHNRLYWYRQTLGQGPEFLTYFQNEAQLEKSRLLSDRFSAERPKGSFSTLEIQRTEQGDSAMYLCASSQGGIGELFFGEGSRLTVL.

The J gene is TRBJ2-1, the V gene TRBV4-3; 7 positions match TRBD1. The junction had 3 bases not matched to a gene; V was cut back by 3 bases and J by 4 bases. This CDR3 comprises 14 residues. Germline V gene lookup returns CDR1 LGHNA and CDR2 YSLEER. CDR3 sequence (DNA): TGCGCCAGCAGCCAGTCACAGGGGTACAATGAGCAGTTCTTC. Translating it yields CASSQSQGYNEQFF.

The chain uses TRBV6-5 and TRBJ1-2; the match to TRBD1 covers 7 bases. Germline CDR1 is MNHEY and CDR2 is SVGAGI. This CDR3 spans 15 amino acids. Trimming removed 4 bases from V and 2 bases from J; junction bases left unmatched: 7. This CDR3 is CASSSSGTANYGYTF. The CDR3 bases are TGTGCCAGCAGTTCCTCCGGGACAGCCAACTATGGCTACACCTTC.

This rearrangement joins TRBV5-4 to TRBJ2-1; 9 nucleotides align to TRBD2. Germline CDR1 and CDR2: SGHNT and YYREEE (reference sequence). The CDR3 totals 16 residues. The junction had 9 bases not matched to a gene; V was cut back by 2 bases and J by 6 bases. CDR3 nucleotide sequence: TGTGCCAGCAGCTTTGGGGGTGCGGGAGGGCGCAATGAGCAGTTCTTC. It translates to CASSFGGAGGRNEQFF.

V is TRBV15 and J is TRBJ1-4; TRBD1 is a possible D gene (5 bases). Trimming removed 9 bases at V and 0 bases at J, with 11 bases between. CDR1 is LNHNV, CDR2 YYDKDF, per germline (reference sequence). The CDR3 loop spans 14 amino acids. CDR3 amino acids: CATRKTATNEKLFF. DNA of the CDR3: TGTGCCACGAGAAAGACAGCAACTAATGAAAAACTGTTTTTT.

CDR3 region: CASSLKGGEYGYTF. CDR3 DNA: TGTGCCAGCAGCTTAAAAGGGGGCGAATATGGCTACACCTTC. This sequence joins TRBV5-4 and TRBJ1-2; 7 bases fit TRBD1. CDR1 and CDR2 (germline): SGHNT, YYREEE (reference sequence). The CDR3 totals 14 residues. The J segment lost 5 bases and the V segment lost 2 bases, leaving 6 bases of the junction unmatched. The full variable domain, completed using reference TRBV5-4 and TRBJ1-2, is ETGVTQSPTHLIKTRGQQVTLRCSSQSGHNTVSWYQQALGQGPQFIFQYYREEENGRGNFPPRFSGLQFPNYSSELNVNALELDDSALYLCASSLKGGEYGYTFGSGTRLTVV.